This section outlines one T cell receptor (beta chain) sequence together with its context. The sample belongs to a study of T cells in Graves' hyperthyroidism and ophthalmopathy. The source material, RNA transcripts, was used to amplify TCR beta CDR3 regions. In the first-round RT-PCR of the TCR CDR3, the HTBI primer set was used. TCRdb analysed the multiplex PCR reads with MiXCR anew, one entry per CDR3 protein. The sample records about 760,000 distinct CDR3 sequences, 35% being singletons. Germline V gene lookup returns CDR1 ENHRY and CDR2 SYGVKD. This CDR3 has 15 amino acids. The V gene end was trimmed by 8 bases and the J gene end by 6 bases; junction bases not matched to a gene: 6. Clinical symptoms, serum thyroxine, TRAb, thyroid ultrasound and orbital computed tomography established diagnosis.

V gene TRBV10-3 combines with J gene TRBJ1-6; TRBD1 matches 11 bases. The source is a woman aged 40-49 years with Graves' hyperthyroidism. What was sequenced was blood. CDR3 nucleotide sequence: TGTGCCATCCGGGACAGGGGGTATGGTAATTCACCCCTCCACTTT. Its translation is CAIRDRGYGNSPLHF.